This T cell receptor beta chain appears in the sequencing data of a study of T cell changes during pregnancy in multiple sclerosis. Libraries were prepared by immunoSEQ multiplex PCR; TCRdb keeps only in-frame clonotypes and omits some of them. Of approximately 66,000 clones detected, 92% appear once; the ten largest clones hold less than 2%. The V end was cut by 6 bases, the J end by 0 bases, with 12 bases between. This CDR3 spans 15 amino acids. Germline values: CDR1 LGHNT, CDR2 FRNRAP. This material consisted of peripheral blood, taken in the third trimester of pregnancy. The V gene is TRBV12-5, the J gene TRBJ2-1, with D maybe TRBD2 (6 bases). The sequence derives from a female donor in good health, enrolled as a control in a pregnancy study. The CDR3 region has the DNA TGTGCTAGTGGAGAGGACGGGAGCTCCTACAATGAGCAGTTCTTC. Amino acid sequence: CASGEDGSSYNEQFF.